These T cell receptor beta chains were read from a single sample in a study of blood T cell repertoires in COVID-19. Method: immunoSEQ multiplex PCR; TCRdb's copy keeps in-frame clones and lacks some. Of 190,000 or so clones in the sample, more than 85% are singletons; the top ten hold about 3%. The material sequenced was peripheral blood. The receptors come from a man in his forties with active or convalescent COVID-19. The CDR3 runs from the conserved cysteine through the conserved F or W. Each record gives: D gene, J gene, V gene, clone size, CDR3 DNA, CDR3 protein. The D gene is left open where the match is weak. Rows give clone size only sometimes, using once, few, many, or a class for an expanded clone.

>.|TRBJ2-1|TRBV19|.
TGTGCCAGTAGTCTCAGGCCCCCTAACAATGAGCAGTTCTTC
CASSLRPPNNEQFF
>.|TRBJ2-3|TRBV27|.
TGTGCCAGCGCTGTCCGCGTGGGGGGGCGTACAGATACGCAGTATTTT
CASAVRVGGRTDTQYF
>.|TRBJ1-1|TRBV10-1|once
TGCGCCAGCAGTGGGGCAGGCCGGAACACTGAAGCTTTCTTT
CASSGAGRNTEAFF
>.|TRBJ2-2|TRBV11-2|.
TGTGCCAGCAGCTCCCGTCTTGGGGAGCTGTTTTTT
CASSSRLGELFF
>TRBD1|TRBJ1-4|TRBV28|.
TGTGCCACCCGCTCCCGACAGGGATCGGAAAAACTGTTTTTT
CATRSRQGSEKLFF
>.|TRBJ1-4|TRBV30|.
TGTGCCTGGACTGGCCCAACTAATGAAAAACTGTTTTTT
CAWTGPTNEKLFF
>TRBD2|TRBJ2-3|TRBV30|.
TGTGCCTGGAGTTTAGGACTAGCGGAGGATACGCAGTATTTT
CAWSLGLAEDTQYF
>.|TRBJ2-5|TRBV20-1|.
TGCAGTGCTAGTATTGGGGCAGGTGGAGAGACCCAGTACTTC
CSASIGAGGETQYF
>TRBD1|TRBJ2-7|TRBV10-2|.
TGCGCCAGCAGTCCCGGGACAGGGTACGAGCAGTACTTC
CASSPGTGYEQYF
>.|TRBJ2-7|TRBV25-1|few
TGTGCCAGCAGTCGCCTGGAGGAGCAGTACTTC
CASSRLEEQYF
>.|TRBJ1-1|TRBV11-3|.
TGTGCCAGCAGCCCCCCGCAGCGGACTGAAGCTTTCTTT
CASSPPQRTEAFF
>TRBD1|TRBJ1-6|TRBV27|.
TGTGCCAGCAGTTCCGGGACAGGGTTTAACTCACCCCTCCACTTT
CASSSGTGFNSPLHF
>TRBD1|TRBJ2-3|TRBV5-4|.
TGTGCCAGCAGCTGGGCCCCCGGGACAGGGGCAGATACGCAGTATTTT
CASSWAPGTGADTQYF
>.|TRBJ1-1|TRBV19|.
TGTGCCAGTAGTATTCTTAGGGGCACTGAAGCTTTCTTT
CASSILRGTEAFF
>TRBD1|TRBJ2-7|TRBV7-9|.
TGTGCCAGCAGCGCTAGCTCCGGGACAGGGAAACACTTC
CASSASSGTGKHF
>TRBD1|TRBJ2-1|TRBV18|.
TGTGCCAGCTCACTACAGGGGGCGCCCAATGAGCAGTTCTTC
CASSLQGAPNEQFF
>TRBD1|TRBJ2-1|TRBV28|.
TGTGCCAGCAGCGCAACAGGGGGCGATGAGCAGTTCTTC
CASSATGGDEQFF
>.|TRBJ1-5|TRBV21-1|few
TGTGCCAGCCTCCGAAAAAACAGGGGGCCGGGACAGCCCCAGCATTTT
CASLRKNRGPGQPQHF
>TRBD1|TRBJ1-1|TRBV7-9|.
TGTGCCAGCAGCCCGAGTTTTAGGACAGGGGGCGCGGGGGCTTTCTTT
CASSPSFRTGGAGAFF
>.|TRBJ2-7|TRBV28|.
TGTGCCAGCAGCACCCGGAGAATACAGGGACCATCCTACGAGCAGTACTTC
CASSTRRIQGPSYEQYF
>.|TRBJ2-2|TRBV9|.
TGTGCCAGCAGCGTAGTAGATAACACCGGGGAGCTGTTTTTT
CASSVVDNTGELFF
>.|TRBJ1-2|TRBV7-9|.
TGTGCCAGCAGCTTCGAAGGGGTCGGTGGCTACACCTTC
CASSFEGVGGYTF
>.|TRBJ1-6|TRBV2|.
TGTGCCAGCAGGACGGGGAGCTCCTATAATTCACCCCTCCACTTT
CASRTGSSYNSPLHF
>.|TRBJ2-1|TRBV5-1|.
TGCGCCAGCAGCTTGATGGGTGCTAGGAATGAGCAGTTCTTC
CASSLMGARNEQFF
>TRBD1|TRBJ1-5|TRBV5-1|few
TGCGCCAGCAGCTCAGGGGGCGATCAGCCCCAGCATTTT
CASSSGGDQPQHF
>.|TRBJ1-3|TRBV6-5|.
TGTGCCAGCTCGGGAGGAGATGCTGGAAACACCATATATTTT
CASSGGDAGNTIYF
>TRBD2|TRBJ2-3|TRBV10-3|.
TGTGCCATCAGTGAGTCAGGAGCTAGCGGGGGCCTTAACACAGATACGCAGTATTTT
CAISESGASGGLNTDTQYF
>.|TRBJ1-4|TRBV7-2|.
TGTGCCAGCAGCTTAGGGGTCGTGGAGGAAAAACTGTTTTTT
CASSLGVVEEKLFF
>.|TRBJ2-3|TRBV28|.
TGTGCAGGAGGTGTGGCAGATACGCAGTATTTT
CAGGVADTQYF